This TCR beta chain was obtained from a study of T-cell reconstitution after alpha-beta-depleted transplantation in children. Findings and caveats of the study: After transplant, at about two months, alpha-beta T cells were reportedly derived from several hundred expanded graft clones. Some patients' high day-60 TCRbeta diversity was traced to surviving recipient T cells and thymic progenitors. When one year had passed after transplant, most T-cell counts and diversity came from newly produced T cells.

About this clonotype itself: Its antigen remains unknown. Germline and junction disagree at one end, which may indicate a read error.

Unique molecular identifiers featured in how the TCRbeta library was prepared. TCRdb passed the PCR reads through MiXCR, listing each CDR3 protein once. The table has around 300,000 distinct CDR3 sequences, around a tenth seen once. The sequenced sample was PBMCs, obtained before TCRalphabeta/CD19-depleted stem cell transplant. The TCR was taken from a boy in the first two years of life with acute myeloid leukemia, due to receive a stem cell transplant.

CDR3 bases: TGCAGTGCCCAGGGTATAAAGAACGCTGAACCTTTCTTT. Translating gives CSAQGIKNAEPFF. The chain links TRBV20-1 to TRBJ1-1; tentative D call: TRBD1 (5 bases). This CDR3 comprises 13 residues. Germline V CDR1 and CDR2: DFQATT, SNEGSKA (reference sequence).